This T cell receptor beta chain was sequenced in a study of blood T cell repertoires in COVID-19. Background on the study: The United States, Italy and Spain provided the acute and convalescent COVID-19 samples.

Authors' data handling: Amplification of reference gene primers was used by the study to estimate nucleated cell counts. The data were produced by immunoSEQ multiplex PCR, yet TCRdb's version contains in-frame clones alone and is incomplete. That table gives V, J and clone size, and the DNA gave D and trimming. The sample consists of approximately 380,000 clones, around 84% of them appearing once. V was trimmed by 6 bases and J by 2 bases, leaving 6 bases between them. The germline V gene encodes CDR1 SNHLY and CDR2 FYNNEI. The CDR3 is 12 residues long. This clonotype was sampled from a young woman with acute or convalescent COVID-19. The V call is TRBV2, the J call TRBJ2-3; D uncertain. The sequenced sample consisted of peripheral blood. The CDR3 sequence: CASSADTDTQYF. CDR3 coding DNA: TGTGCCAGCAGCGCGGACACAGATACGCAGTATTTT.